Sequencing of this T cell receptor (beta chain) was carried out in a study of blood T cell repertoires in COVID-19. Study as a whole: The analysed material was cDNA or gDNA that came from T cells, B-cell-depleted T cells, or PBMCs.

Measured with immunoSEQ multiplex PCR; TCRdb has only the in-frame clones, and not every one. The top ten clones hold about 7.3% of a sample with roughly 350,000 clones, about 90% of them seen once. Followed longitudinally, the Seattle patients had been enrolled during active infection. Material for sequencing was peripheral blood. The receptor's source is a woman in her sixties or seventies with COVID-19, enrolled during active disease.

CDR3 nucleotide sequence: TGTGCCAGCAGCTTAGGGTCCTGGCCCCCAGGGGTCTACGAGCAGTACTTC. Translated: CASSLGSWPPGVYEQYF. The rearrangement joins TRBV7-9 to TRBJ2-7; a possible D gene is TRBD1 (6 bases). CDR1 and CDR2 (germline): SEHNR, FQNEAQ (reference sequence). The CDR3 runs 17 residues. V was pared by 1 base and J by 3 bases, with 19 bases between.